This T cell receptor (beta chain) was captured in a study of blood T cells in healthy people across ages. V was clipped by 0 bases and J by 2 bases; unmatched bases: 6. From germline, CDR1 is SGHDN and CDR2 FVKESK. There are 17 residues in the CDR3. Comments on this clonotype: The antigen is not known.

Regarding the study as a whole: Older age coincided with a roughly linear decline in TCR beta diversity per million T cells.

For the second PCR, which ran for about 7 to 11 cycles, a sample-barcoded 5' primer and a J-beta primer mix were used. TCRdb ran MiXCR on the 5' RACE reads and lists one entry per CDR3 protein. The data show approximately 690,000 distinct CDR3 sequences, 40% to 45% seen once. The donors, healthy Caucasians from Russia, were aged about 6 to 95. The source of this sequence is a man older than 75 in good health. The sample comprised blood. The V call is TRBV14, the J call TRBJ2-3; TRBD2 matches 9 bases. The CDR3, as DNA: TGTGCCAGCAGCCAAGATCACCTAGCGGGACCCACAGATACGCAGTATTTT. It encodes CASSQDHLAGPTDTQYF.